Shown below are 28 T cell receptor beta chains from a single sample sequenced in a study of OX40 agonist ivuxolimab in advanced cancers. Assay used: immunoSEQ multiplex PCR; TCRdb lists only in-frame clones, some missing. The data show 90,000 to 120,000 clones, around 93% seen once. The sample consisted of CD4+ or CD8+ T cells sorted from blood, taken in a trial of the OX40 agonist ivuxolimab. Every receptor here comes from an adult with an advanced solid tumor such as melanoma, head and neck, liver or kidney cancer.

V usage is TRBV27 and J usage is TRBJ2-1; D is possibly TRBD1 (7 bases). The CDR3 length is 14 residues. Germline V gene sequence: CDR1 MNHEY, CDR2 SMNVEV (reference sequence). V gave up 4 bases and J gave up 12 bases, with 19 bases separating them. For the CDR3, the DNA is TGTGCCAGCAGTTCCGGGACAGCGGGCCGCGGGCAGTTCTTC. Amino acid sequence: CASSSGTAGRGQFF.

This clone was detected once. The gene calls are TRBV5-4 and TRBJ1-6; 7 bases match TRBD1. CDR3 length: 14 residues. V was pared by 2 bases and J by 8 bases, with 4 bases of the junction left unmatched. The germline CDR1 and CDR2 sequences are SGHNT and YYREEE (reference sequence). CDR3 in amino acids: CASSLDRDHSPLHF. The CDR3 coding sequence is TGTGCCAGCAGCTTAGACAGGGATCATTCACCCCTCCACTTT. Complete variable domain (other parts from reference TRBV5-4 and TRBJ1-6): ETGVTQSPTHLIKTRGQQVTLRCSSQSGHNTVSWYQQALGQGPQFIFQYYREEENGRGNFPPRFSGLQFPNYSSELNVNALELDDSALYLCASSLDRDHSPLHFGNGTRLTVT.

The chain joins TRBV19 to TRBJ2-7; 14 bases line up with TRBD2. The junction had 13 bases not matched to a gene; V was cut back by 5 bases and J by 4 bases. CDR3 length: 18 amino acids. Germline CDR1 LNHDA, CDR2 SQIVND (reference sequence). This chain's CDR3 is CASSPSWGLAGVQYEQYF. CDR3 coding DNA: TGTGCCAGTAGTCCTAGTTGGGGACTAGCGGGAGTGCAATACGAGCAGTACTTC.

The rearrangement joins TRBV10-3 to TRBJ2-7; TRBD2 might be the D (6 bases). V lost 3 bases and J lost 0, with 12 bases in between. The CDR3 runs to 15 residues. CDR1 and CDR2 (germline): ENHRY, SYGVKD. In DNA, the CDR3 is TGTGCCATCAGTGAAGGTAGCGGTGCCTCCTACGAGCAGTACTTC. The encoded protein is CAISEGSGASYEQYF.

The chain joins TRBV12-5 to TRBJ2-2; TRBD2 is a possible D gene (7 bases). The germline V and J ends were trimmed by 8 bases and 7 bases, with 14 bases remaining between them. Germline V gene data show CDR1 as LGHNT and CDR2 as FRNRAP. The CDR3 loop spans 13 amino acids. The CDR3: CASPRGGIGELFF. The CDR3 DNA follows: TGTGCTAGTCCTCGCGGGGGCATCGGGGAGCTGTTTTTT.

A remark on this clone: The sample carries other DNA sequences with the same CDR3. The chain links TRBV30 to TRBJ2-5; TRBD2 agrees at 9 bases. The CDR3 covers 17 residues. The junction had 20 bases not matched to a gene; V was cut back by 7 bases and J by 5 bases. Germline assignment: CDR1 GTSNPN and CDR2 SVGIG (reference sequence). Written as DNA, the CDR3 is TGTGCCTTGTCAAATCGAGGGGCGGGAGGGCCGAGGGAGACCCAGTACTTC. Protein: CALSNRGAGGPRETQYF. The full variable domain, rest sourced from reference TRBV30 and TRBJ2-5, is SQTIHQWPATLVQPVGSPLSLECTVEGTSNPNLYWYRQAAGRGLQLLFYSVGIGQISSEVPQNLSASRPQDRQFILSSKKLLLSDSGFYLCALSNRGAGGPRETQYFGPGTRLLVL.

The chain links TRBV30 to TRBJ1-2; 9 nucleotides line up with TRBD1. The CDR3 length is 15 residues. CDR1 GTSNPN and CDR2 SVGIG come from the germline V gene (reference sequence). V lost 0 bases to trimming and J lost 5 bases; unmatched junction nucleotides: 7. The CDR3 DNA reads as TGTGCCTGGAGTGTACAGGGGGCGCTCGGGTATGGCTACACCTTC. Encoded protein: CAWSVQGALGYGYTF.

The chain is built from TRBV19 and TRBJ2-1; possibly TRBD1 for D (6 bases). The germline V gene encodes CDR1 LNHDA and CDR2 SQIVND (reference sequence). Trimming removed 3 bases at V and 7 bases at J, with 19 bases between. The CDR3 extends over 16 amino acids. The CDR3 DNA follows: TGTGCCAGTAGTATCCCCCTCGGCAGGGGATTAAATGAGCAGTTCTTC. Translation: CASSIPLGRGLNEQFF.

This chain links TRBV5-1 with TRBJ2-3, with 11 bases aligning to TRBD2. The CDR3 is 20 residues long. With 4 bases clipped from V and 4 bases from J, the junction kept 20 bases outside the gene matches. In germline, CDR1 is SGHRS, CDR2 YFSETQ. The CDR3, as DNA: TGCGCCAGCAGCCTCGCGCGCTTAGCGGGAGGGCCGAGGTCTTCAGATACGCAGTATTTT. Its protein is CASSLARLAGGPRSSDTQYF.

This chain joins TRBV6-1 and TRBJ1-1; 7 positions match TRBD1. CDR3 length equals 12 residues. Germline values: CDR1 MNHNS, CDR2 SASEGT. The trim removed 5 bases at V and 3 bases at J, leaving 0 bases unmatched. CDR3 sequence (DNA): TGTGCCAGCAGTCAGGGGGACACTGAAGCTTTCTTT. It encodes CASSQGDTEAFF.

The chain uses TRBV29-1 and TRBJ2-3; perhaps TRBD2 as D (6 bases). Germline lookup yields CDR1 SQVTM and CDR2 ANQGSEA. The V and J ends lost 4 bases and 0 bases respectively, with 14 bases between them. This CDR3 has 15 residues. CDR3 DNA: TGCAGCGTTGGGAGGGCTAACCCTAGCACAGATACGCAGTATTTT. Its translation is CSVGRANPSTDTQYF.

This rearrangement joins TRBV20-1 to TRBJ2-1, with 9 bases lining up with TRBD2. The CDR3 loop spans 11 amino acids. The germline V gene has CDR1 DFQATT and CDR2 SNEGSKA (reference sequence). CDR3 sequence reads: CGTSIYNEQFF. The CDR3 region has the DNA TGCGGGACTAGCATCTACAATGAGCAGTTCTTC.

The CDR3 protein is CAWKWGTDTQYF. The CDR3 region has the DNA TGTGCCTGGAAATGGGGTACAGATACGCAGTATTTT. The chain uses TRBV30 and TRBJ2-3; D gene unclear. The germline V gene has CDR1 GTSNPN and CDR2 SVGIG (reference sequence). The CDR3 is made up of 12 amino acids. V shed 4 bases and J shed 3 bases, with 8 bases lying between them.

There are a few counts of this clone. The chain links TRBV5-8 to TRBJ1-1; D remains ambiguous. V gave up 0 bases and J gave up 1 base, with 10 bases separating them. CDR1 SGHTS and CDR2 YDEGEE come from the germline V gene. The CDR3 consists of 15 residues. CDR3: CASSLGAGPNTEAFF. CDR3 coding DNA: TGTGCCAGCAGCTTGGGGGCCGGTCCGAACACTGAAGCTTTCTTT.

The chain uses TRBV4-1 and TRBJ2-7; perhaps TRBD1 as D (6 bases). The CDR3 is 14 residues long. V lost 3 bases and J lost 7, with 16 bases in between. CDR1 is MGHRA, CDR2 YSYEKL, per germline. CDR3 amino acids: CASSHPGQLEEQYF. The CDR3, as DNA: TGCGCCAGCAGCCACCCCGGACAGCTCGAAGAGCAGTACTTC.

This clone has a handful of counts. V is TRBV2 and J is TRBJ2-7, with D possibly TRBD1 on 6 matching bases. CDR3 size: 14 residues. CDR1 is SNHLY, CDR2 FYNNEI, per germline. Trimming shortened V by 6 bases and J by 1 base, and 13 bases separated the two germline ends. The CDR3 DNA follows: TGTGCCAGCAGGGAACAGGGACCGTCCTACGAGCAGTACTTC. Translating gives CASREQGPSYEQYF.

The gene calls are TRBV18 and TRBJ1-1; no definite D call. The CDR3 is 12 amino acids. Per germline, CDR1 KGHSH and CDR2 LQKENI. Trimming shortened V by 3 bases and J by 6 bases, and 8 bases separated the two germline ends. The CDR3 bases are TGTGCCAGCTCACCCTCCGGCCCTGAAGCTTTCTTT. It specifies CASSPSGPEAFF.

This sequence joins TRBV5-8 and TRBJ1-6; no definite D call. Trimming left V 0 bases short and J 9 bases short, with 7 bases between. The CDR3 extends over 13 amino acids. Per the germline V gene, CDR1 is SGHTS and CDR2 is YDEGEE. CDR3 DNA: TGTGCCAGCAGCTTGGCCAACATTTCACCCCTCCACTTT. It codes for CASSLANISPLHF.

The chain has TRBV7-6 and TRBJ2-1, with a weak D call TRBD2 (6 bases). The CDR3 sequence is 16 residues long. Trimming pared 5 bases from V and 8 bases from J, leaving 22 bases between. The germline gives CDR1 SGHVS, CDR2 FNYEAQ. The chain's CDR3 is CASSPRGTNSNDEQFF. As DNA, the CDR3 is TGTGCCAGCAGCCCCCGGGGGACGAATAGCAACGATGAGCAGTTCTTC.

The chain is built from TRBV5-5 and TRBJ2-6; D is perhaps TRBD2 (6 bases). The CDR3 is 17 amino acids. Germline lookup yields CDR1 SGHKS and CDR2 YYEKEE (reference sequence). V was clipped by 0 bases and J by 0 bases, with 10 bases between them. The CDR3 loop reads CASSLVGGDSGANVLTF. The DNA for the CDR3 is TGTGCCAGCAGCTTGGTCGGAGGGGACTCTGGGGCCAACGTCCTGACTTTC.

The genes are TRBV4-1 and TRBJ2-3; 7 bases are a match to TRBD2. The CDR3 covers 19 residues. V trimming: 0 bases; J trimming: 5 bases; junction bases outside the gene matches: 17. Germline CDR1 and CDR2: MGHRA and YSYEKL. The CDR3 sequence is CASSQERGFGLGGVDTQYF. CDR3 nucleotides: TGCGCCAGCAGCCAAGAAAGGGGCTTTGGACTAGGAGGAGTAGATACGCAGTATTTT.

This chain uses TRBV2 with TRBJ1-1; D uncertain. This CDR3 spans 11 amino acids. The germline V and J ends were trimmed by 8 bases and 0 bases, with 4 bases remaining between them. Germline V gene lookup returns CDR1 SNHLY and CDR2 FYNNEI. CDR3 DNA sequence: TGTGCCAGCTCCTTGAACACTGAAGCTTTCTTT. Protein sequence: CASSLNTEAFF.

The V and J genes are TRBV6-5 and TRBJ1-1; D is unclear. The CDR3 spans 12 residues. Germline V gives CDR1 MNHEY, CDR2 SVGAGI. V lost 4 bases and J lost 3, with 6 bases in between. The CDR3 DNA reads TGTGCCAGCAGTTTCCGGGACACTGAAGCTTTCTTT. Protein: CASSFRDTEAFF.

This chain links TRBV10-1 with TRBJ2-7; tentative D call: TRBD2 (6 bases). CDR1 and CDR2 (germline): WNHNN, SYGVQD (reference sequence). The CDR3 loop spans 13 amino acids. V shed 4 bases and J shed 3 bases, with 10 bases lying between them. CDR3: CASSVGGNYEQYF. CDR3 sequence (DNA): TGCGCCAGCAGTGTGGGGGGAAACTACGAGCAGTACTTC.

This sequence joins TRBV2 and TRBJ2-1; TRBD1 agrees at 11 bases. The germline V gene encodes CDR1 SNHLY and CDR2 FYNNEI. Trimming removed 5 bases from V and 5 bases from J; junction bases left unmatched: 2. This CDR3 comprises 14 residues. This CDR3 is CASSRGQGDNEQFF. The CDR3 DNA is TGTGCCAGCAGTAGGGGACAGGGGGACAATGAGCAGTTCTTC.

This chain connects TRBV6-6 to TRBJ2-7; 8 bases line up with TRBD1. The CDR3 covers 14 residues. Germline lookup yields CDR1 MNHNY and CDR2 SVGAGI (reference sequence). J was trimmed by 5 bases and V by 4 bases; bases with no gene match: 7. CDR3 DNA: TGTGCCAGCAGTTCGCAGGGGGCCTTCGACGAGCAGTACTTC. It specifies CASSSQGAFDEQYF.

The V and J genes are TRBV29-1 and TRBJ2-3, with D tentatively TRBD2 (6 bases). This CDR3 spans 12 amino acids. CDR1 is SQVTM and CDR2 is ANQGSEA in the germline V gene. V lost 6 bases and J 3 bases, leaving 10 bases between the germline ends. CDR3 protein: CSVLGGTDTQYF. DNA for the CDR3: TGCAGCGTGTTGGGGGGAACAGATACGCAGTATTTT.

This chain uses TRBV5-1 with TRBJ2-1, with 8 positions matching TRBD1. From germline, CDR1 is SGHRS and CDR2 YFSETQ. This CDR3 spans 14 amino acids. J gave up 7 bases and V 4 bases, and 7 bases lay outside the gene matches. CDR3 bases: TGCGCCAGCAGCGCGGGTACAGGGGGTAATGAGCAGTTCTTC. It encodes CASSAGTGGNEQFF.